These 29 T cell receptor beta chains originate from one sample sequenced in a study of blood T cell repertoires in COVID-19. TCRdb keeps only in-frame clones here, not all; method: immunoSEQ multiplex PCR. This table holds fewer than 250,000 clones, roughly 77% found once. The sequenced sample was PBMCs or T cells enriched from blood (not recorded which). The receptor set was obtained from a woman aged 45-65 years with acute COVID-19.

Only a few counts were recorded for this clone. The chain links TRBV6-2 or TRBV6-3 to TRBJ1-2; 8 bases fit TRBD1. The germline V gene encodes CDR1 MNHEY and CDR2 SVGEGT. The trim removed 6 bases at V and 5 bases at J, leaving 8 bases unmatched. The CDR3 loop spans 14 amino acids. This chain's CDR3 is CASSGPDRGYGYTF. CDR3 in DNA: TGTGCCAGCAGCGGCCCCGACAGGGGATATGGCTACACCTTC.

The chain employs TRBV2 and TRBJ1-4; 9 bases map to TRBD1. The CDR3 consists of 15 residues. V gave up 6 bases and J gave up 3 bases; unmatched junction bases: 5. Germline CDR1 reads SNHLY; CDR2 reads FYNNEI. Written as DNA, the CDR3 is TGTGCCAGCAGAGTACGACAGGGGGCTAATGAAAAACTGTTTTTT. This sequence encodes CASRVRQGANEKLFF.

The chain recombines TRBV5-1 with TRBJ2-5; possibly TRBD1 for D (5 bases). The CDR3 has 16 amino acids. CDR1 and CDR2 from the germline V gene are SGHRS and YFSETQ. V was trimmed by 0 bases and J by 4 bases, leaving 16 bases between them. CDR3 sequence reads: CASSLGLRQPGETQYF. CDR3 in DNA: TGCGCCAGCAGCTTGGGTCTCCGACAGCCCGGAGAGACCCAGTACTTC.

The V call is TRBV7-6, the J call TRBJ2-1; D is perhaps TRBD2 (6 bases). CDR3 size: 16 residues. V was trimmed by 0 bases and J by 8 bases, leaving 17 bases between them. In germline, CDR1 is SGHVS, CDR2 FNYEAQ. The CDR3 reads CASSLAQLAEIDEQFF. The CDR3 DNA sequence: TGTGCCAGCAGCTTAGCGCAATTAGCGGAGATCGATGAGCAGTTCTTC.

The chain joins TRBV11-2 to TRBJ2-2; TRBD1 matches 7 bases. J was trimmed by 7 bases and V by 4 bases; bases with no gene match: 9. Looked up from germline, CDR1 is SGHAT and CDR2 is FQNNGV. There are 15 residues in the CDR3. CDR3 bases: TGTGCCAGCAGCTCGGGACAGATCTGGGGCGGGGAGCTGTTTTTT. It is translated as CASSSGQIWGGELFF.

This clone was observed many times. This chain links TRBV5-1 with TRBJ1-5; D ambiguous. The CDR3 length is 15 residues. Germline V lookup: CDR1 SGHRS, CDR2 YFSETQ. V was clipped by 4 bases and J by 7 bases, with 18 bases between them. The CDR3, as DNA: TGCGCCAGCAGCCCCTACAGCGGGCCCGGGCAGCCCCAGCATTTT. Protein: CASSPYSGPGQPQHF.

In nucleotides, the CDR3 is TGTGCCAGCAGCCACGGACAGATAAATTCACCCCTCCACTTT. Translated: CASSHGQINSPLHF. The chain recombines TRBV3-1 (or the pseudogene TRBV3-2) with TRBJ1-6, with D perhaps TRBD1 (6 bases). V was clipped by 3 bases and J by 7 bases, with 10 bases between them. Germline CDR1 reads LGHDT; CDR2 reads YNNKEL (reference sequence). CDR3 length equals 14 residues.

The J gene is TRBJ2-5, the V gene TRBV11-2; 7 bases align to TRBD2. Losses at the gene ends were 5 bases for V and 4 bases for J; bases not matched to a gene: 13. The CDR3 loop spans 16 amino acids. In germline, CDR1 is SGHAT, CDR2 FQNNGV. CDR3 coding DNA: TGTGCCAGCAGCCGCAACCGCGGGGGACCCGGAGAGACCCAGTACTTC. It yields the protein CASSRNRGGPGETQYF.

The V gene is TRBV10-1, the J gene TRBJ2-3; the match to TRBD2 covers 8 bases. V trimming: 3 bases; J trimming: 4 bases; junction bases outside the gene matches: 0. The CDR3 sequence is 13 residues long. Germline V lookup: CDR1 WNHNN, CDR2 SYGVQD (reference sequence). CDR3 sequence reads: CASSEAGADTQYF. The CDR3 bases are TGCGCCAGCAGTGAAGCGGGGGCAGATACGCAGTATTTT.

The chain uses TRBV6-2 or TRBV6-3 and TRBJ1-1; D possibly corresponds to TRBD1 (6 bases). The CDR3 is made up of 13 amino acids. Germline V gene sequence: CDR1 MNHEY, CDR2 SVGEGT. Trimming cost V 4 bases and J 5 bases, with 11 bases left between them. The CDR3 sequence: CASSWTDETEAFF. The CDR3 region has the DNA TGTGCCAGCAGTTGGACAGATGAAACTGAAGCTTTCTTT.

This clone has only one observation. The chain has TRBV2 and TRBJ1-1; D is undetermined. The CDR3 totals 16 residues. Germline V gives CDR1 SNHLY, CDR2 FYNNEI. V dropped 0 bases and J dropped 0 bases, with 11 bases sitting between them. Here the CDR3 DNA reads TGTGCCAGCAGTGAAGCGCCGGTGACTTTGAACACTGAAGCTTTCTTT. Amino acid sequence: CASSEAPVTLNTEAFF. Complete variable domain (other parts from reference TRBV2 and TRBJ1-1): EPEVTQTPSHQVTQMGQEVILRCVPISNHLYFYWYRQILGQKVEFLVSFYNNEISEKSEIFDDQFSVERPDGSNFTLKIRSTKLEDSAMYFCASSEAPVTLNTEAFFGQGTRLTVV.

The chain combines TRBV7-2 with TRBJ2-7; maybe TRBD1 (6 bases). Trimming took off 3 bases at V and 2 bases at J, with 11 bases between the two ends. Germline CDR1 SGHTA, CDR2 FQGNSA. The length of the CDR3 is 14 residues. CDR3 DNA: TGTGCCAGCAGCTTCCAGGGGAACACCTACGAGCAGTACGTC. This gives the protein CASSFQGNTYEQYV.

CDR3 nucleotide sequence: TGCGCCAGCAGCTTGGTGGTTCCGGAGACAGATACGCAGTATTTT. It encodes CASSLVVPETDTQYF. This chain joins TRBV5-1 and TRBJ2-3; D ambiguous. The germline V gene has CDR1 SGHRS and CDR2 YFSETQ. The CDR3 loop spans 15 amino acids. Trimming removed 0 bases at V and 3 bases at J, with 11 bases between.

This clone has a handful of counts. This chain joins TRBV18 and TRBJ1-2; weak D call: TRBD1 (5 bases). The CDR3 length is 15 residues. Between the trimmed V and J ends, which lost 2 bases and 7 bases, there was a span of 17 bases. Germline CDR1 and CDR2: KGHSH and LQKENI. The CDR3 reads CASSPEAGSRVGYTF. CDR3 nucleotides: TGTGCCAGCTCACCAGAAGCAGGGTCCCGGGTTGGCTACACCTTC.

The chain recombines TRBV18 with TRBJ1-1; 8 bases fit TRBD1. Looked up from germline, CDR1 is KGHSH and CDR2 is LQKENI. The CDR3 is 13 residues long. J lost 1 base, V lost 10 bases, and 5 bases had no gene match. CDR3 protein: CAIQGAANTEAFF. The DNA of the CDR3 is TGTGCCATCCAGGGGGCAGCGAACACTGAAGCTTTCTTT. The variable domain in full, completed from reference TRBV18 and TRBJ1-1, reads NAGVMQNPRHLVRRRGQEARLRCSPMKGHSHVYWYRQLPEEGLKFMVYLQKENIIDESGMPKERFSAEFPKEGPSILRIQQVVRGDSAAYFCAIQGAANTEAFFGQGTRLTVV.

The chain links TRBV11-2 to TRBJ2-3, with a weak D call TRBD1 (5 bases). Trimming left V 1 base short and J 4 bases short, with 18 bases between. CDR1 and CDR2 (germline): SGHAT, FQNNGV. The CDR3 extends over 17 amino acids. The CDR3 DNA reads TGTGCCAGCAGCTTAGGCAGGGCAGAATGGGTTGCAGATACGCAGTATTTT. It encodes CASSLGRAEWVADTQYF.

J is TRBJ2-5 and V is TRBV7-2; tentatively, D is TRBD2 (7 bases). Trimming took off 7 bases at V and 7 bases at J, with 22 bases between the two ends. CDR3 length: 15 residues. Germline CDR1 is SGHTA and CDR2 is FQGNSA. The DNA of the CDR3 is TGTGCCAGCAAGGGCACGAGGGGGGGCCTTGGGACCCAGTACTTC. Its protein is CASKGTRGGLGTQYF.

This chain joins TRBV7-9 and TRBJ1-2; 9 nucleotides align to TRBD1. Germline CDR1 is SEHNR and CDR2 is FQNEAQ (reference sequence). The length of the CDR3 is 15 residues. With V trimmed by 3 bases and J by 5 bases, 7 bases remained unmatched. In nucleotides, the CDR3 is TGTGCCAGCAGCTTGGGGACAGGGAGAGGGTATGGCTACACCTTC. Translation: CASSLGTGRGYGYTF.

This chain links TRBV24-1 with TRBJ2-7; no clear D. CDR3 length: 15 amino acids. Germline-derived CDR1 and CDR2 are KGHDR and SFDVKD. Trimming pared 3 bases from V and 3 bases from J, leaving 14 bases between. CDR3 DNA sequence: TGTGCCACCAGTGATGAGAAACAGATATTCTACGAGCAGTACGTC. This gives the protein CATSDEKQIFYEQYV.

The rearrangement uses TRBV2 and TRBJ2-4; possible D gene TRBD1, 5 bases. V dropped 4 bases and J dropped 4 bases, with 8 bases sitting between them. Germline V gene lookup returns CDR1 SNHLY and CDR2 FYNNEI. The CDR3 runs to 13 residues. CDR3 DNA sequence: TGTGCCAGCAGTGGGCAGGGTAAAAACATTCAGTACTTC. It encodes CASSGQGKNIQYF.

This clone has just a few counts. The chain combines TRBV18 with TRBJ2-5; the D is unclear. Germline CDR1 and CDR2: KGHSH and LQKENI. CDR3 length: 14 amino acids. V lost 2 bases, J lost 1 base, and 8 bases lay in between. In DNA, the CDR3 is TGTGCCAGCTCACCAGGTGGCATCCAAGAGACCCAGTACTTC. Translating gives CASSPGGIQETQYF.

This clone has a handful of counts. The V and J genes are TRBV2 and TRBJ1-2; D not certain. The CDR3 contains 12 residues. The V and J ends lost 2 bases and 6 bases respectively, with 7 bases between them. Germline lookup yields CDR1 SNHLY and CDR2 FYNNEI. In DNA, the CDR3 is TGTGCCAGCAGTGAAAGGAGGAATGGCTACACCTTC. This encodes CASSERRNGYTF.

The chain recombines TRBV25-1 with TRBJ1-1; TRBD1 matches 9 bases. Unmatched junction bases numbered 6, after V lost 7 bases and J lost 0 bases. Per the germline V gene, CDR1 is MGHDK and CDR2 is SYGVNS. The CDR3 is 15 residues long. CDR3 residues: CASKSGTGMNTEAFF. Here the CDR3 DNA reads TGTGCCAGCAAATCCGGGACAGGGATGAACACTGAAGCTTTCTTT.

This clone is a singleton in its sample. This chain connects TRBV2 to TRBJ2-7; D unclear. V lost 4 bases and J lost 8, with 12 bases in between. The CDR3 contains 12 residues. Germline V CDR1 and CDR2: SNHLY, FYNNEI. The CDR3: CASSGASAQQYV. The CDR3 nucleotides are TGTGCCAGCAGTGGGGCCAGTGCTCAGCAGTACGTC.

This clone appeared a few times. The genes are TRBV5-3 and TRBJ2-1, with D possibly matching TRBD1 (6 bases). TRBV5-3 is an ORF; its function is uncertain. This CDR3 comprises 14 residues. V was cut by 4 bases and J by 3 bases, with 11 bases left in between. The DNA for the CDR3 is TGTGCCAGAAGCGCCGAAGGGGGCTACAATGAGCAGTTCTTC. This encodes CARSAEGGYNEQFF.

Many counts were recorded for this clone. The chain couples TRBV19 to TRBJ1-2; 8 positions match TRBD1. Looked up from germline, CDR1 is LNHDA and CDR2 is SQIVND (reference sequence). J was trimmed by 4 bases and V by 1 base; bases with no gene match: 2. The CDR3 sequence is 14 residues long. The CDR3 sequence is CASSIGQGTYGYTF. The DNA of the CDR3 is TGTGCCAGTAGTATAGGACAGGGGACCTATGGCTACACCTTC.

This chain uses TRBV18 with TRBJ1-2, with 8 nucleotides matching TRBD1. V was clipped by 4 bases and J by 7 bases; unmatched bases: 8. The germline V gene has CDR1 KGHSH and CDR2 LQKENI. The CDR3 is 14 residues long. The CDR3 sequence is CASSLKETGAGYTF. CDR3 bases: TGTGCCAGCTCACTAAAGGAGACAGGGGCTGGCTACACCTTC.

This clone was counted once. This sequence joins TRBV7-3 and TRBJ2-6; tentative D call: TRBD1 (6 bases). Germline CDR1 is SGHTA and CDR2 is FQGTGA. The ends were cut back, 5 bases at V and 2 bases at J, with 10 bases in the middle. The CDR3 loop spans 15 amino acids. CDR3 residues: CASSHEGAGANVLTF. In DNA, the CDR3 is TGTGCCAGCAGCCATGAGGGGGCTGGGGCCAACGTCCTGACTTTC.

J is TRBJ2-3 and V is TRBV4-1; TRBD2 matches 8 bases. V shed 1 base and J 5 bases; nucleotides not matched to a gene: 8. The length of the CDR3 is 16 residues. The germline V gene has CDR1 MGHRA and CDR2 YSYEKL. The CDR3 nucleotides are TGCGCCAGCAGCCAAGCCGCGGGGGGCCGTAGAGATACGCAGTATTTT. It codes for CASSQAAGGRRDTQYF.